A selection of T cell receptor beta chains follows, all from one sample in a study of T cells in Graves' hyperthyroidism and ophthalmopathy. Via MiXCR, TCRdb re-called the multiplex PCR reads, giving one row per CDR3 protein. The data show around 600,000 distinct CDR3 sequences, roughly 15% seen once. Sequencing input: blood. The source is a woman in her 50s with Graves' ophthalmopathy. Each CDR3 is given with its conserved first and last residue. A D gene is named only where the DNA matches it firmly. Where a row states a size, it is once, few, many or the class of an expanded clone; other rows omit it.

size: many; V: TRBV10-3; J: TRBJ2-3; D: TRBD2; CDR3: CAISDGLAGDRTDTQYF; DNA: TGTGCCATCAGTGACGGACTAGCGGGAGACCGCACAGATACGCAGTATTTT
size: many; V: TRBV5-1; J: TRBJ1-5; D: TRBD1; CDR3: CASSVDRGQPQHF; DNA: TGCGCCAGCAGCGTCGACAGGGGGCAGCCCCAGCATTTT
size: .; V: TRBV7-8; J: TRBJ1-5; D: .; CDR3: CASSLARGTSNQPQHF; DNA: TGTGCCAGCAGCTTAGCGCGAGGAACTAGCAATCAGCCCCAGCATTTT
size: few; V: TRBV7-8; J: TRBJ2-7; D: .; CDR3: CASSLMGLYEQYF; DNA: TGTGCCAGCAGCTTAATGGGGCTCTACGAGCAGTACTTC
size: many; V: TRBV2; J: TRBJ2-3; D: TRBD2; CDR3: CASSEAYTSGTSGSTDTQYF; DNA: TGTGCCAGCAGTGAAGCATATACCTCCGGGACTAGCGGAAGCACAGATACGCAGTATTTT
size: many; V: TRBV28; J: TRBJ1-1; D: .; CDR3: CASSHGQLEAFF; DNA: TGTGCCAGCAGTCATGGACAGCTCGAAGCTTTCTTT
size: .; V: TRBV4-2; J: TRBJ2-5; D: .; CDR3: CASSRPGGETQYF; DNA: TGTGCCAGCAGCCGACCGGGCGGGGAGACCCAGTACTTC
size: .; V: TRBV9; J: TRBJ2-7; D: TRBD1; CDR3: CASSVGATGSYEQYF; DNA: TGTGCCAGCAGCGTAGGAGCGACAGGGTCCTACGAGCAGTACTTC
size: many; V: TRBV12-3/TRBV12-4; J: TRBJ2-7; D: .; CDR3: CASSPMTVLSHAYEQYF; DNA: TGTGCCAGCAGCCCAATGACAGTTCTTTCCCACGCCTACGAGCAGTACTTC
size: .; V: TRBV3-1; J: TRBJ2-3; D: TRBD2; CDR3: CASSQGLAGRSTDTQYF; DNA: TGTGCCAGCAGCCAGGGACTAGCGGGCCGAAGCACAGATACGCAGTATTTT
size: many; V: TRBV11-3; J: TRBJ2-5; D: .; CDR3: CASSLDIQETQYF; DNA: TGTGCCAGCAGCCTCGACATACAAGAGACCCAGTACTTC
size: .; V: TRBV7-9; J: TRBJ2-3; D: TRBD2; CDR3: CASSLSGGASTDTQYF; DNA: TGTGCCAGCAGCTTGAGCGGGGGGGCGAGCACAGATACGCAGTATTTT
size: few; V: TRBV5-4; J: TRBJ2-2; D: TRBD1; CDR3: CASTVGRTGGNGELFF; DNA: TGTGCCAGCACCGTGGGAAGGACAGGGGGTAACGGGGAGCTGTTTTTT
size: many; V: TRBV12-3/TRBV12-4; J: TRBJ2-3; D: .; CDR3: CASTGASQELGTQYF; DNA: TGTGCCAGCACTGGGGCTAGCCAGGAGCTAGGTACGCAGTATTTT
size: few; V: TRBV29-1; J: TRBJ2-2; D: TRBD2; CDR3: CSVKGGSGSANTGELFF; DNA: TGCAGCGTTAAAGGGGGTAGCGGGAGCGCGAACACCGGGGAGCTGTTTTTT
size: few; V: TRBV28; J: TRBJ2-7; D: .; CDR3: CACRKQYF; DNA: TGTGCCTGCCGGAAGCAGTACTTC
size: .; V: TRBV11-2; J: TRBJ2-1; D: .; CDR3: CASSLDLQGRYNEQFF; DNA: TGTGCCAGCAGCTTAGATCTCCAGGGGCGATACAATGAGCAGTTCTTC
size: few; V: TRBV5-5; J: TRBJ2-5; D: TRBD2; CDR3: CASSLAGMETQYF; DNA: TGTGCCAGCAGCTTAGCGGGAATGGAGACCCAGTACTTC
size: many; V: TRBV7-9; J: TRBJ2-1; D: TRBD2; CDR3: CASSIPGLAGGEQFF; DNA: TGTGCCAGCAGCATACCGGGACTAGCGGGAGGGGAGCAGTTCTTC
size: .; V: TRBV6-1; J: TRBJ2-2; D: .; CDR3: CASLRDVGTGELFF; DNA: TGTGCCAGCCTGAGGGACGTTGGCACCGGGGAGCTGTTTTTT
size: medium-sized; V: TRBV3-1; J: TRBJ2-7; D: TRBD2; CDR3: CASSQGLAGSYEQYF; DNA: TGTGCCAGCAGCCAAGGGCTAGCGGGAAGTTACGAGCAGTACTTC
size: many; V: TRBV30; J: TRBJ2-1; D: .; CDR3: CAWSPPTGFGSNEQFF; DNA: TGTGCCTGGAGTCCACCAACGGGATTCGGGTCCAATGAGCAGTTCTTC
size: many; V: TRBV20-1; J: TRBJ2-1; D: .; CDR3: CSASDWSSYNEQFF; DNA: TGCAGTGCTAGTGACTGGAGCTCCTACAATGAGCAGTTCTTC
size: many; V: TRBV28; J: TRBJ2-7; D: TRBD2; CDR3: CASRVSGLAGGYEQYF; DNA: TGTGCCAGCAGAGTTTCCGGACTAGCGGGAGGCTACGAGCAGTACTTC
size: few; V: TRBV27; J: TRBJ1-6; D: .; CDR3: CASSLWGAGLNSPLHF; DNA: TGTGCCAGCAGTTTATGGGGGGCAGGCCTTAATTCACCCCTCCACTTT
size: .; V: TRBV6-2/TRBV6-3; J: TRBJ2-7; D: .; CDR3: CASSYSMTGYEQYF; DNA: TGTGCCAGCAGTTACTCGATGACAGGTTACGAGCAGTACTTC
size: many; V: TRBV7-8; J: TRBJ2-5; D: .; CDR3: CASSLDPLGGQYF; DNA: TGTGCCAGCAGCTTAGACCCCCTCGGGGGCCAGTACTTC
size: few; V: TRBV28; J: TRBJ1-3; D: .; CDR3: CASSQDGLISGNTIYF; DNA: TGTGCCAGCAGTCAGGACGGCTTAATATCTGGAAACACCATATATTTT
size: many; V: TRBV5-6; J: TRBJ2-1; D: .; CDR3: CASSSLRAVLPYNEQFF; DNA: TGTGCCAGCAGCTCCTTAAGAGCGGTACTACCCTACAATGAGCAGTTCTTC
size: .; V: TRBV24-1; J: TRBJ2-5; D: .; CDR3: CATSDLENQGTQYF; DNA: TGTGCCACCAGTGATTTGGAGAACCAAGGGACCCAGTACTTC
size: many; V: TRBV11-2; J: TRBJ2-1; D: .; CDR3: CASSLDARIHEQFF; DNA: TGTGCCAGCAGCTTAGATGCACGTATCCATGAGCAGTTCTTC
size: many; V: TRBV28; J: TRBJ1-1; D: .; CDR3: CASSPALNTEAFF; DNA: TGTGCCAGCAGTCCAGCCTTGAACACTGAAGCTTTCTTT
size: many; V: TRBV30; J: TRBJ2-7; D: .; CDR3: CAWSGGLYEQYF; DNA: TGTGCCTGGAGTGGGGGGCTTTACGAGCAGTACTTC
size: .; V: TRBV4-3; J: TRBJ2-1; D: .; CDR3: CASSQDLGGLYNEQFF; DNA: TGCGCCAGCAGCCAAGATCTGGGCGGGCTGTACAATGAGCAGTTCTTC
size: few; V: TRBV6-1; J: TRBJ2-7; D: .; CDR3: CASGEMQPYEQYF; DNA: TGTGCCAGCGGTGAAATGCAACCCTACGAGCAGTACTTC
size: few; V: TRBV6-2/TRBV6-3; J: TRBJ2-1; D: .; CDR3: CASSRLAYNEQFF; DNA: TGTGCCAGCAGTAGACTAGCCTACAATGAGCAGTTCTTC
size: many; V: TRBV10-3; J: TRBJ2-3; D: TRBD1; CDR3: CAIRAGTDTDTQYF; DNA: TGTGCCATCAGAGCCGGGACAGACACAGATACGCAGTATTTT
size: .; V: TRBV29-1; J: TRBJ2-7; D: TRBD2; CDR3: CSVEGGRAHEQYF; DNA: TGCAGCGTTGAGGGCGGGAGGGCCCACGAGCAGTACTTC
size: many; V: TRBV29-1; J: TRBJ2-5; D: .; CDR3: CSLKLFTSPLETQYF; DNA: TGCAGCCTAAAGCTCTTCACTAGCCCATTAGAGACCCAGTACTTC
size: .; V: TRBV20-1; J: TRBJ2-7; D: TRBD2; CDR3: CSASILAGSSYEQYF; DNA: TGCAGTGCTAGCATACTAGCGGGAAGCTCCTACGAGCAGTACTTC
size: few; V: TRBV12-3/TRBV12-4; J: TRBJ1-2; D: .; CDR3: CASSISETGGYTF; DNA: TGTGCCAGCAGTATCAGCGAAACGGGTGGCTACACCTTC
size: many; V: TRBV5-1; J: TRBJ2-2; D: .; CDR3: CASSLAEGANTGELFF; DNA: TGCGCCAGCAGCTTGGCCGAGGGCGCGAACACCGGGGAGCTGTTTTTT